These 20 T cell receptor beta chains originate from one sample sequenced in a study of blood T cell repertoires in COVID-19. Assay used: immunoSEQ multiplex PCR; TCRdb lists only in-frame clones, some missing. The top ten hold around 6.2% of the sample, which has roughly 100,000 clones, less than 80% seen once. Source material: peripheral blood. The receptors originated from a man at least 80 years old with COVID-19, enrolled during active disease.

The CDR3 reads CASSLDRGNSPLHF. CDR3 DNA sequence: TGTGCCAGCAGCCTGGACAGGGGAAATTCACCCCTCCACTTT. The rearrangement links TRBV7-2 to TRBJ1-6, with 9 bases identical to TRBD1. This CDR3 is 14 amino acids long. Germline V gives CDR1 SGHTA, CDR2 FQGNSA. The junction had 3 bases not matched to a gene; V was cut back by 5 bases and J by 7 bases. Drawing the rest from reference TRBV7-2 and TRBJ1-6, the complete variable domain is GAGVSQSPSNKVTEKGKDVELRCDPISGHTALYWYRQSLGQGLEFLIYFQGNSAPDKSGLPSDRFSAERTGGSVSTLTIQRTQQEDSAVYLCASSLDRGNSPLHFGNGTRLTVT.

The chain recombines TRBV5-1 with TRBJ2-2, with D perhaps matching TRBD1 (6 bases). The CDR3 has 14 residues. V shed 0 bases and J shed 4 bases, with 7 bases lying between them. CDR1 is SGHRS and CDR2 is YFSETQ in the germline V gene. The CDR3: CASSLEGVTGELFF. The CDR3 DNA reads as TGCGCCAGCAGCTTGGAGGGGGTCACCGGGGAGCTGTTTTTT.

There are a few counts of this clone. This chain joins TRBV9 and TRBJ2-2, with D tentatively TRBD2 (5 bases). The CDR3 covers 15 residues. Trimming shortened V by 0 bases and J by 6 bases, and 12 bases separated the two germline ends. Germline CDR1 SGDLS, CDR2 YYNGEE. CDR3 sequence: CASSVEVRGAGELFF. In DNA form, the CDR3 reads TGTGCCAGCAGCGTAGAGGTCCGGGGAGCCGGGGAGCTGTTTTTT.

This CDR3 is CASRDSSWRETQYF. CDR3 DNA: TGTGCCAGCCGGGACAGCTCATGGCGGGAGACCCAGTACTTC. The rearrangement joins TRBV19 to TRBJ2-5, with TRBD1 matching over 7 bases. This CDR3 is 14 amino acids long. CDR1 is LNHDA, CDR2 SQIVND, per germline (reference sequence). V dropped 9 bases and J dropped 5; count of bases not matched to a gene: 12.

This clone has more than one count but fewer than ten. J is TRBJ2-7 and V is TRBV7-2, with a weak D call TRBD1 (5 bases). This CDR3 has 15 amino acids. V lost 4 bases to trimming and J lost 6 bases, with 19 bases between them. Germline-derived CDR1 and CDR2 are SGHTA and FQGNSA. The CDR3 nucleotides read TGTGCCAGCAGCTACGTAGGGGCTGAGGTCAGCGAGCAGTACTTC. Protein: CASSYVGAEVSEQYF. The full variable domain, in which reference TRBV7-2 and TRBJ2-7 provide the parts outside the CDR3, is GAGVSQSPSNKVTEKGKDVELRCDPISGHTALYWYRQSLGQGLEFLIYFQGNSAPDKSGLPSDRFSAERTGGSVSTLTIQRTQQEDSAVYLCASSYVGAEVSEQYFGPGTRLTVT.

V and J are TRBV5-1 and TRBJ1-3; D gene uncertain. The CDR3 runs to 14 residues. V gave up 4 bases and J gave up 2 bases, with 10 bases separating them. Germline V lookup: CDR1 SGHRS, CDR2 YFSETQ. The CDR3 sequence is CASSKELTGNTIYF. The CDR3 nucleotides are TGCGCCAGCAGCAAGGAGTTAACTGGAAACACCATATATTTT.

CDR3 amino acids: CASSLSLRDRLSEQYF. The DNA of the CDR3 is TGTGCCAGCAGCTTGTCTCTCCGGGACAGGTTAAGCGAGCAGTACTTC. V and J are TRBV5-4 and TRBJ2-7; 8 nucleotides line up with TRBD1. V lost 1 base and J lost 6; bases outside the gene matches: 12. This CDR3 is built from 16 residues. Germline CDR1 and CDR2: SGHNT and YYREEE (reference sequence).

J is TRBJ2-5 and V is TRBV5-4, with TRBD2 identical over 11 bases. V trimming: 2 bases; J trimming: 1 base; junction bases outside the gene matches: 4. The V gene's germline CDR1 is SGHNT and CDR2 YYREEE (reference sequence). The CDR3 has 16 residues. The CDR3 loop reads CASSLRLAGTQETQYF. DNA of the CDR3: TGTGCCAGCAGCTTACGACTAGCGGGAACCCAAGAGACCCAGTACTTC.

J is TRBJ1-3 and V is TRBV7-9; D is undetermined. The CDR3 is 13 residues long. Per germline, CDR1 SEHNR and CDR2 FQNEAQ (reference sequence). The V end was cut by 5 bases, the J end by 1 base, with 6 bases between. The CDR3 DNA reads TGTGCCAGCAGCCAGCGGTCTGGAAACACCATATATTTT. Translation: CASSQRSGNTIYF.

The rearrangement links TRBV10-2 to TRBJ1-2; perhaps TRBD1 as D (6 bases). Germline CDR1 and CDR2: WSHSY and SAAADI. V lost 8 bases, J lost 2 bases, and 15 bases lay in between. There are 14 residues in the CDR3. As DNA, the CDR3 is TGCGCCAGCGAGGCAGGGGCCCTCAACTATGGCTACACCTTC. This encodes CASEAGALNYGYTF.

J is TRBJ1-1 and V is TRBV24-1, with D tentatively TRBD1 (5 bases). The CDR3 has 15 residues. Between the trimmed V and J ends, which lost 3 bases and 4 bases, there was a span of 14 bases. Germline assignment: CDR1 KGHDR and CDR2 SFDVKD. CDR3 DNA: TGTGCCACCAGTGATGGGGCCAGTAGGAGCACTGAAGCTTTCTTT. The encoded protein is CATSDGASRSTEAFF.

This chain links TRBV11-2 with TRBJ2-2, with D possibly matching TRBD1 (6 bases). Germline values: CDR1 SGHAT, CDR2 FQNNGV. With 3 bases removed from V and 2 bases from J, the gap between germline ends came to 7 bases. The CDR3 has 14 residues. CDR3 DNA: TGTGCCAGCAGCTTGGGGACAAACACCGGGGAGCTGTTTTTT. The encoded protein is CASSLGTNTGELFF. Complete variable domain (other parts from reference TRBV11-2 and TRBJ2-2): EAGVAQSPRYKIIEKRQSVAFWCNPISGHATLYWYQQILGQGPKLLIQFQNNGVVDDSQLPKDRFSAERLKGVDSTLKIQPAKLEDSAVYLCASSLGTNTGELFFGEGSRLTVL.

The V gene is TRBV5-1, the J gene TRBJ2-3, with D maybe TRBD2 (6 bases). Trimming pared 0 bases from V and 5 bases from J, leaving 10 bases between. The CDR3 runs to 14 residues. Germline loops: CDR1 SGHRS, CDR2 YFSETQ. The DNA for the CDR3 is TGCGCCAGCAGCTTGGTCCAGGGAGGAGATACGCAGTATTTT. Translation: CASSLVQGGDTQYF.

The V and J genes are TRBV5-1 and TRBJ2-7, with 7 bases that match TRBD2. With 0 bases clipped from V and 3 bases from J, the junction kept 3 bases outside the gene matches. There are 14 residues in the CDR3. CDR1 is SGHRS and CDR2 is YFSETQ in the germline V gene. CDR3 in DNA: TGCGCCAGCAGCTTGGTGACTAGCAACTACGAGCAGTACTTC. Translated: CASSLVTSNYEQYF. Looking up the rest from reference TRBV5-1 and TRBJ2-7 gives the full variable domain: KAGVTQTPRYLIKTRGQQVTLSCSPISGHRSVSWYQQTPGQGLQFLFEYFSETQRNKGNFPGRFSGRQFSNSRSEMNVSTLELGDSALYLCASSLVTSNYEQYFGPGTRLTVT.

V is TRBV19 and J is TRBJ1-5, with 8 bases fitting TRBD1. This CDR3 region has 14 residues. Germline lookup yields CDR1 LNHDA and CDR2 SQIVND (reference sequence). V lost 10 bases to trimming and J lost 6 bases; unmatched junction nucleotides: 11. The CDR3 nucleotides read TGTGCCACGACCGGACAGGGATTTTTTCAGCCCCAGCATTTT. This sequence encodes CATTGQGFFQPQHF.

CDR3 amino acids: CASSLTQGGNQPQHF. CDR3 coding DNA: TGTGCCAGCAGTTTAACGCAGGGAGGTAATCAGCCCCAGCATTTT. The genes are TRBV27 and TRBJ1-5; D might be TRBD1 (5 bases). The length of the CDR3 is 15 residues. V lost 2 bases and J lost 4, with 12 bases in between. CDR1 MNHEY and CDR2 SMNVEV come from the germline V gene (reference sequence).

The chain joins TRBV11-2 to TRBJ1-3, with 7 bases lining up with TRBD1. The ends lost 5 bases at V and 4 bases at J; junction bases unmatched: 5. Germline CDR1 SGHAT, CDR2 FQNNGV. The CDR3 has 14 amino acids. The DNA for the CDR3 is TGTGCCAGCAGCATAGGGACAGCCGGAAACACCATATATTTT. This encodes CASSIGTAGNTIYF.

In DNA, the CDR3 is TGCGCCTCGGGACAGGGGGAAAACACCATATATTTT. This codes for CASGQGENTIYF. The chain carries TRBV10-2 and TRBJ1-3; 11 bases match TRBD1. The CDR3 is 12 residues long. The J segment lost 6 bases and the V segment lost 11 bases, leaving 3 bases of the junction unmatched. Germline CDR1 is WSHSY and CDR2 is SAAADI.

In the case of this clone: This may stem from a read error, because a much larger clone lies one nucleotide away. The chain carries TRBV6-5 and TRBJ2-7; 14 nucleotides line up with TRBD2. Germline-derived CDR1 and CDR2 are MNHEY and SVGAGI. CDR3 length: 15 amino acids. With 4 bases clipped from V and 5 bases from J, the junction kept 4 bases outside the gene matches. DNA of the CDR3: TGTGCCAGCAGTTCCGGGACTAGCGGGAGTGACGAGCAGTACTTC. Translating it yields CASSSGTSGSDEQYF.

This clone was seen a single time. The CDR3, as DNA: TGTGCCAGCAGTAGCCCCGCAGGGGGCGCCAAAAACATTCAGTACTTC. Amino acid sequence: CASSSPAGGAKNIQYF. The chain employs TRBV28 and TRBJ2-4; 8 nucleotides match TRBD1. The ends lost 5 bases at V and 1 base at J; junction bases unmatched: 7. Per germline, CDR1 MDHEN and CDR2 SYDVKM. The CDR3 contains 16 residues.